The next 32 T cell receptor beta chains were all read from a single sample in a study of T cell responses to AZD1222 COVID-19 vaccine. The assay was immunoSEQ multiplex PCR, and TCRdb's table has in-frame clones only and misses some. The top ten hold around 4.1% of the sample, which has 150,000 or so clones, about 81% seen once. This specimen was peripheral blood, taken on day 0 of MenACWY control vaccination. The receptors were gathered from an adult in good health.

The rearrangement joins TRBV9 to TRBJ2-3, with 7 bases lining up with TRBD2. J lost 4 bases, V lost 0 bases, and 5 bases had no gene match. Germline assignment: CDR1 SGDLS and CDR2 YYNGEE. CDR3 length equals 15 residues. CDR3 sequence (DNA): TGTGCCAGCAGCGTAGGATTGCGGGGGTCAGATACGCAGTATTTT. Translated, it gives CASSVGLRGSDTQYF.

The chain links TRBV2 to TRBJ1-6, with D maybe TRBD1 (5 bases). V lost 11 bases, J lost 5 bases, and 19 bases lay in between. This CDR3 comprises 15 residues. The germline CDR1 and CDR2 sequences are SNHLY and FYNNEI. The CDR3 spells CAATVRGEHNSPLHF. The CDR3 region has the DNA TGTGCCGCCACGGTCCGAGGGGAGCATAATTCACCCCTCCACTTT.

The chain combines TRBV2 with TRBJ1-2; D remains unclear. The germline gives CDR1 SNHLY, CDR2 FYNNEI. The V gene lost 7 bases and the J gene lost 8 bases, with 11 bases spanning the gap. The CDR3 spans 11 residues. CDR3 sequence (DNA): TGTGCCAGCACCCCCCACCAGGGCTACACCTTC. This encodes CASTPHQGYTF.

This clone was counted only a few times. The rearrangement joins TRBV3-1 (or the pseudogene TRBV3-2) to TRBJ2-7; no reliable D call. The CDR3 is 13 amino acids. Germline V gene lookup returns CDR1 LGHDT and CDR2 YNNKEL (reference sequence). The V end was cut by 0 bases, the J end by 6 bases, with 9 bases between. The chain's CDR3 is CASSQEVLREQYF. Written as DNA, the CDR3 is TGTGCCAGCAGCCAAGAAGTCCTACGCGAGCAGTACTTC.

This clone was recorded once. The chain uses TRBV4-1 and TRBJ1-2; D may be TRBD1 (6 bases). The length of the CDR3 is 15 residues. The germline V and J ends were trimmed by 0 bases and 5 bases, with 13 bases remaining between them. The germline CDR1 and CDR2 sequences are MGHRA and YSYEKL. For the CDR3, the DNA is TGCGCCAGCAGCCAAGAATCGGGAAGGGGGTATGGCTACACCTTC. It encodes CASSQESGRGYGYTF.

The chain joins TRBV4-1 to TRBJ1-5; no reliable D call. V was trimmed by 0 bases and J by 1 base, leaving 16 bases between them. This CDR3 contains 18 residues. Per germline, CDR1 MGHRA and CDR2 YSYEKL. CDR3 region: CASSQEVVASKSNQPQHF. CDR3 sequence (DNA): TGCGCCAGCAGCCAAGAGGTAGTAGCGTCCAAGAGCAATCAGCCCCAGCATTTT.

The chain uses TRBV7-3 and TRBJ2-3; 8 bases agree with TRBD2. This CDR3 has 15 amino acids. After removal of 3 bases from V and 2 bases from J, the junction contained 4 bases not matched to a gene. Germline assignment: CDR1 SGHTA and CDR2 FQGTGA. Here the CDR3 reads CASSLGRGDTDTQYF. The CDR3 nucleotides read TGTGCCAGCAGCTTGGGGCGGGGGGACACAGATACGCAGTATTTT.

This chain uses TRBV28 with TRBJ2-1; 9 nucleotides line up with TRBD1. CDR1 and CDR2 from the germline V gene are MDHEN and SYDVKM. The CDR3 contains 15 residues. The V and J ends lost 3 bases and 4 bases, in that order; junction bases with no gene match: 4. The CDR3 coding sequence is TGTGCCAGCAGTTTTCTTGGACAGGGGTACAATGAGCAGTTCTTC. Translating it yields CASSFLGQGYNEQFF.

This clone was counted once. Other nucleotide sequences from this sample produce the same CDR3. This chain connects TRBV27 to TRBJ1-5, with unresolved D. Trimming left V 0 bases short and J 4 bases short, with 7 bases between. In germline, CDR1 is MNHEY, CDR2 SMNVEV (reference sequence). The CDR3 is 14 amino acids. As DNA, the CDR3 is TGTGCCAGCAGTTTATCGCGGGGTAATCAGCCCCAGCATTTT. Its protein is CASSLSRGNQPQHF.

The chain recombines TRBV29-1 with TRBJ2-3; D gene ambiguous. The CDR3 sequence is 12 residues long. Per the germline V gene, CDR1 is SQVTM and CDR2 is ANQGSEA. V was shortened by 4 bases and J by 3 bases, with 8 bases between the two germline ends. In nucleotides, the CDR3 is TGCAGCGTTGCGCGGCAGACAGATACGCAGTATTTT. Residues: CSVARQTDTQYF.

This chain links TRBV2 with TRBJ1-6; the match to TRBD1 covers 7 bases. The CDR3 sequence is 17 residues long. Trimming at V came to 6 bases and at J to 0 bases, leaving 8 bases not matched to a gene. CDR1 and CDR2 (germline): SNHLY, FYNNEI. This CDR3 reads CASRQTGLDSYNSPLHF. In DNA, the CDR3 is TGTGCCAGCAGGCAGACAGGGCTGGACTCCTATAATTCACCCCTCCACTTT.

The rearrangement uses TRBV3-1 (or the pseudogene TRBV3-2) and TRBJ2-1; D tentatively fits TRBD1 or TRBD2 (5 bases each). Germline V gene lookup returns CDR1 LGHDT and CDR2 YNNKEL (reference sequence). V dropped 4 bases and J dropped 7 bases, with 14 bases sitting between them. CDR3 size: 14 residues. The CDR3 protein is CASSPYGTSNEQFF. Here the CDR3 DNA reads TGTGCCAGCAGCCCATACGGGACCTCAAATGAGCAGTTCTTC.

This clone occurred a few times. The chain couples TRBV27 to TRBJ2-2; weak D call: TRBD1 (5 bases). CDR3 length: 14 residues. Germline CDR1 and CDR2: MNHEY and SMNVEV (reference sequence). The ends were cut back, 3 bases at V and 3 bases at J, with 8 bases in the middle. CDR3 sequence reads: CASSFLTDTGELFF. In DNA, the CDR3 is TGTGCCAGCAGTTTTTTGACAGACACCGGGGAGCTGTTTTTT.

The V gene is TRBV18, the J gene TRBJ1-6; D is possibly TRBD1 (6 bases). V lost 3 bases to trimming and J lost 7 bases, with 13 bases between them. The CDR3 totals 15 residues. CDR1 is KGHSH, CDR2 LQKENI, per germline. Here the CDR3 reads CASSPSGTPNSPLHF. The CDR3 DNA reads TGTGCCAGCTCACCCTCCGGGACACCAAATTCACCCCTCCACTTT.

The V and J genes are TRBV19 and TRBJ2-1; tentatively, D is TRBD2 (6 bases). V shed 6 bases and J shed 6 bases, with 15 bases lying between them. The CDR3 covers 14 residues. CDR1 is LNHDA, CDR2 SQIVND, per germline (reference sequence). The CDR3 region is CASRTLGTGNEQFF. The CDR3 coding sequence is TGTGCCAGTAGAACTCTAGGGACTGGCAATGAGCAGTTCTTC.

This clone has only one observation. The chain recombines TRBV28 with TRBJ2-5, with TRBD2 matching over 9 bases. The CDR3 totals 17 residues. Trimming at V came to 0 bases and at J to 2 bases, leaving 7 bases not matched to a gene. Germline loops: CDR1 MDHEN, CDR2 SYDVKM. CDR3 protein: CASSLWSLAGTQETQYF. The CDR3 coding sequence is TGTGCCAGCAGTTTATGGTCGCTAGCGGGGACTCAAGAGACCCAGTACTTC. Supplemented by reference TRBV28 and TRBJ2-5, the full variable domain reads DVKVTQSSRYLVKRTGEKVFLECVQDMDHENMFWYRQDPGLGLRLIYFSYDVKMKEKGDIPEGYSVSREKKERFSLILESASTNQTSMYLCASSLWSLAGTQETQYFGPGTRLLVL.

The chain has TRBV2 and TRBJ2-1; tentatively, D is TRBD2 (5 bases). In germline, CDR1 is SNHLY, CDR2 FYNNEI. Trimming took off 8 bases at V and 3 bases at J, with 8 bases between the two ends. The CDR3 consists of 12 residues. The CDR3 reads CASPGNYNEQFF. Written as DNA, the CDR3 is TGTGCCAGCCCGGGAAACTACAATGAGCAGTTCTTC.

The V and J genes are TRBV6-4 and TRBJ2-3; D call uncertain. The V end lost 6 bases, the J end lost 2 bases, and 15 bases lay between the germline ends. This CDR3 is built from 15 residues. The germline gives CDR1 MRHNA, CDR2 SNTAGT. The CDR3 region has the DNA TGTGCCAGCAGCGCATGGGGAAGCCTCACAGATACGCAGTATTTT. Translated, it gives CASSAWGSLTDTQYF.

The V gene is TRBV6-5, the J gene TRBJ2-7; no clear D. Germline V gene data show CDR1 as MNHEY and CDR2 as SVGAGI. V was trimmed by 5 bases and J by 2 bases, leaving 10 bases between them. The CDR3 sequence is 13 residues long. The CDR3 sequence is CASSPRSTYEQYF. The CDR3 DNA sequence: TGTGCCAGCAGTCCACGGTCCACCTACGAGCAGTACTTC.

CDR3 bases: TGTGCCAGCAGCTTTGTCGGCCAGACAAGCGGGGAGCTGTTTTTT. Amino acid sequence: CASSFVGQTSGELFF. The chain recombines TRBV7-2 with TRBJ2-2; no clear D gene. CDR1 SGHTA and CDR2 FQGNSA come from the germline V gene. V was cut by 3 bases and J by 7 bases, with 15 bases left in between. The CDR3 is made up of 15 amino acids. The entire variable domain, with the rest obtained from reference TRBV7-2 and TRBJ2-2, is as follows: GAGVSQSPSNKVTEKGKDVELRCDPISGHTALYWYRQSLGQGLEFLIYFQGNSAPDKSGLPSDRFSAERTGGSVSTLTIQRTQQEDSAVYLCASSFVGQTSGELFFGEGSRLTVL.

The chain employs TRBV11-2 and TRBJ1-6; tentatively, D is TRBD1 (6 bases). V was cut by 5 bases and J by 5 bases, with 13 bases left in between. Looked up from germline, CDR1 is SGHAT and CDR2 is FQNNGV. This CDR3 is built from 15 residues. The CDR3: CASSLRDKHNSPLHF. The CDR3 DNA is TGTGCCAGCAGCCTCCGGGACAAACATAATTCACCCCTCCACTTT.

The rearrangement uses TRBV4-2 and TRBJ1-1; weak D call: TRBD1 (5 bases). CDR3 length equals 14 residues. In germline, CDR1 is LGHNA, CDR2 YNFKEQ. V gave up 0 bases and J gave up 2 bases, with 7 bases separating them. CDR3 protein: CASSQDGGNTEAFF. The CDR3, as DNA: TGTGCCAGCAGCCAAGATGGGGGTAACACTGAAGCTTTCTTT.

This chain joins TRBV7-8 and TRBJ2-2, with D tentatively TRBD1 or TRBD2 (5 bases each). CDR1 SGHVS and CDR2 FQNEAQ come from the germline V gene. Trimming shortened V by 5 bases and J by 0 bases, and 10 bases separated the two germline ends. The CDR3 runs to 15 residues. The CDR3 nucleotides read TGTGCCAGCAGCCCGGGACCGACGAACACCGGGGAGCTGTTTTTT. Residues: CASSPGPTNTGELFF.

CDR3 bases: TGTGCCAGCAGCAAAGTTCCAAGTAGGGGAAACACCATATATTTT. Protein sequence: CASSKVPSRGNTIYF. J is TRBJ1-3 and V is TRBV21-1. TRBV21-1 is described as a pseudogene. The CDR3 spans 15 residues.

This clone was recorded a few times. The rearrangement joins TRBV9 to TRBJ1-3; D gene ambiguous. The CDR3 sequence is 15 residues long. Germline V CDR1 and CDR2: SGDLS, YYNGEE. The V end lost 0 bases, the J end lost 0 bases, and 7 bases lay between the germline ends. In DNA, the CDR3 is TGTGCCAGCAGCGTAGGGCCAGACTCTGGAAACACCATATATTTT. It encodes CASSVGPDSGNTIYF.

CDR3 sequence reads: CASSQEEGLAGGPDTQYF. CDR3 bases: TGCGCCAGCAGCCAAGAAGAAGGGCTAGCGGGGGGGCCAGATACGCAGTATTTT. The chain links TRBV4-1 to TRBJ2-3; 12 bases agree with TRBD2. The germline CDR1 and CDR2 sequences are MGHRA and YSYEKL. CDR3 length: 18 residues. V lost 0 bases to trimming and J lost 4 bases; unmatched junction nucleotides: 8.

This clone was seen more than once but under ten times. The CDR3 here is CASSTGQVSYNEQFF. The CDR3 DNA reads as TGCGCCAGCAGCACCGGACAGGTCTCCTACAATGAGCAGTTCTTC. The rearrangement joins TRBV5-1 to TRBJ2-1; 7 bases line up with TRBD1. V shed 4 bases and J 0 bases; nucleotides not matched to a gene: 4. This CDR3 comprises 15 residues. The V gene's germline CDR1 is SGHRS and CDR2 YFSETQ.

The V and J genes are TRBV2 and TRBJ1-3, with 7 bases identical to TRBD1. The ends lost 3 bases at V and 0 bases at J; junction bases unmatched: 8. The CDR3 consists of 17 residues. Germline V CDR1 and CDR2: SNHLY, FYNNEI. CDR3 sequence: CASSDLSRGTSGNTIYF. CDR3 coding DNA: TGTGCCAGCAGTGACTTGAGCAGGGGGACCTCTGGAAACACCATATATTTT.

J is TRBJ1-2 and V is TRBV2; 7 nucleotides line up with TRBD1. The CDR3 totals 16 residues. CDR1 and CDR2 (germline): SNHLY, FYNNEI. Trimming at V came to 7 bases and at J to 2 bases, leaving 13 bases not matched to a gene. CDR3 in amino acids: CASIGRAQGGNYGYTF. In nucleotides, the CDR3 is TGTGCCAGCATTGGACGGGCCCAGGGGGGGAACTATGGCTACACCTTC. Using reference TRBV2 and TRBJ1-2 for the parts outside the CDR3, the full variable domain is EPEVTQTPSHQVTQMGQEVILRCVPISNHLYFYWYRQILGQKVEFLVSFYNNEISEKSEIFDDQFSVERPDGSNFTLKIRSTKLEDSAMYFCASIGRAQGGNYGYTFGSGTRLTVV.

The chain combines TRBV19 with TRBJ1-2; TRBD1 might be the D (5 bases). V lost 5 bases and J lost 4, with 11 bases in between. Germline assignment: CDR1 LNHDA and CDR2 SQIVND (reference sequence). The length of the CDR3 is 13 residues. CDR3 in DNA: TGTGCCAGTAGTCCCGCAGGGTTCTATGGCTACACCTTC. Protein product: CASSPAGFYGYTF.

The V gene is TRBV2, the J gene TRBJ2-2; D not resolved. The germline CDR1 and CDR2 sequences are SNHLY and FYNNEI. CDR3 length: 14 residues. V lost 5 bases to trimming and J lost 1 base, with 8 bases between them. CDR3 DNA: TGTGCCAGCAGTTCTCGGAAGAACACCGGGGAGCTGTTTTTT. Its protein product is CASSSRKNTGELFF.

The chain employs TRBV11-2 and TRBJ2-3, with D unresolved. Germline CDR1 is SGHAT and CDR2 is FQNNGV. The CDR3 is 13 residues long. V dropped 0 bases and J dropped 8 bases, with 9 bases sitting between them. CDR3 sequence reads: CASSLEGPSTQYF. CDR3 coding DNA: TGTGCCAGCAGCTTAGAAGGTCCCTCTACGCAGTATTTT.